This T cell receptor (beta chain) was recorded in a study of shared clonotypes between healthy human individuals. Whole-study results and caveats: Sharing of clonotypes among donors was expected to vary with sequencing depth.

As for this clone: Its antigen remains unidentified.

The assay was immunoSEQ multiplex PCR, and TCRdb's table has in-frame clones only and misses some. In the table there are 1.5 million to 2.5 million clones, about 95% of which are singletons. Naive CD8 populations comprised CD45RO-negative cells positively selected for CCR7, excluding terminally differentiated effector memory CD45RA+ cells. The TCR originated in a man between 18 and 35 years old in good health. Sequencing input: naive CD8+ T cells sorted from blood.

Written as DNA, the CDR3 is TGTGCCAGTAGTAGCGCCCTTTACAGGGAATGGTCCTACGAGCAGTACTTC. Its translation is CASSSALYREWSYEQYF. The chain combines TRBV19 with TRBJ2-7; D may be TRBD1 (6 bases). CDR1 is LNHDA and CDR2 is SQIVND in the germline V gene (reference sequence). This CDR3 spans 17 amino acids. V was clipped by 4 bases and J by 1 base, with 20 bases between them. The variable domain in full, completed from reference TRBV19 and TRBJ2-7, reads DGGITQSPKYLFRKEGQNVTLSCEQNLNHDAMYWYRQDPGQGLRLIYYSQIVNDFQKGDIAEGYSVSREKKESFPLTVTSAQKNPTAFYLCASSSALYREWSYEQYFGPGTRLTVT.